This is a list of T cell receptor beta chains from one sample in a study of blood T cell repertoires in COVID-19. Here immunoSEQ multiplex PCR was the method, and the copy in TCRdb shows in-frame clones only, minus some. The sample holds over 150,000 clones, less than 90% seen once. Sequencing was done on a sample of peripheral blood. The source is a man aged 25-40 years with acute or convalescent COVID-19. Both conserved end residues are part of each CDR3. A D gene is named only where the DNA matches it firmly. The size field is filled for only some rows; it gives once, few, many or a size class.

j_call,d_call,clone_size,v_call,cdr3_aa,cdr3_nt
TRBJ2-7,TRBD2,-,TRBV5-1,CASSPGTSGNEQYF,TGCGCCAGCAGCCCGGGGACTAGCGGGAACGAGCAGTACTTC
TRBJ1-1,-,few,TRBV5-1,CASSLQGNTEAFF,TGCGCCAGCAGCTTACAGGGGAACACTGAAGCTTTCTTT
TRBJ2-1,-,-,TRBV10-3,CAISDPSRGKLYEQFF,TGTGCCATCAGTGACCCCTCTCGCGGGAAACTCTATGAGCAGTTCTTC
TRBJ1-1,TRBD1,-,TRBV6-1,CASSDQGAIPEAFF,TGTGCCAGCAGTGATCAGGGGGCGATCCCTGAAGCTTTCTTT
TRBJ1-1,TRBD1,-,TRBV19,CASSIDQGQGARKLAEAFF,TGTGCCAGTAGTATAGATCAGGGACAGGGGGCTAGGAAACTTGCGGAAGCTTTCTTT
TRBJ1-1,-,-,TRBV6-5,CASSYSIRAFGTEAFF,TGTGCCAGCAGTTACTCTATCAGGGCTTTTGGCACTGAAGCTTTCTTT
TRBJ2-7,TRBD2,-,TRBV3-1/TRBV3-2,CASSRAIAGSYEQYF,TGTGCCAGCAGCCGAGCTATAGCGGGCTCCTACGAGCAGTACTTC
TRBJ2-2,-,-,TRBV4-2,CASSVNPGQNTGELFF,TGTGCCAGCAGCGTCAATCCGGGACAGAACACCGGGGAGCTGTTTTTT
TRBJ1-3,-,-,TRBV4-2,CASSQDVEGGTIYF,TGTGCCAGCAGCCAAGATGTGGAGGGAGGCACCATATATTTT
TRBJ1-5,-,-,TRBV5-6,CASSLFQGGQPQHF,TGTGCCAGCAGCTTATTCCAGGGAGGGCAGCCCCAGCATTTT
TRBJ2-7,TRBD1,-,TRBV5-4,CASSPGGQAPYEQYF,TGTGCCAGCAGCCCTGGGGGACAGGCACCCTACGAGCAGTACTTC
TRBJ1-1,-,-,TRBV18,CASSLKPDTEAFF,TGTGCCAGCTCCCTAAAACCCGACACTGAAGCTTTCTTT
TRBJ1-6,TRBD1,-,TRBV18,CASSPRRAGGVSPLHF,TGTGCCAGCTCACCCCGAAGGGCAGGGGGCGTTTCACCCCTCCACTTT
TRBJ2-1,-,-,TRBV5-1,CASSFRGADEQFF,TGCGCCAGCAGCTTTCGAGGAGCCGATGAGCAGTTCTTC
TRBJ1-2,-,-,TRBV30,CAWATGFTGYTF,TGTGCCTGGGCTACAGGGTTTACTGGCTACACCTTC
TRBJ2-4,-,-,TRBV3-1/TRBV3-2,CASSSPVSGLAEPLAKNIQYF,TGTGCCAGCAGCTCGCCCGTATCCGGACTGGCGGAGCCTTTAGCCAAAAACATTCAGTACTTC
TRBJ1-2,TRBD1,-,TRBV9,CASSVVPRGQGGYTF,TGTGCCAGCAGCGTAGTCCCCAGGGGGCAAGGGGGCTACACCTTC
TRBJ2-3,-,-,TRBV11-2,CASSLLPGSDTQYF,TGTGCCAGCAGCCTACTCCCCGGGTCAGATACGCAGTATTTT
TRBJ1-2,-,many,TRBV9,CASSVGGLANYGYTF,TGTGCCAGCAGCGTAGGTGGACTAGCTAACTATGGCTACACCTTC
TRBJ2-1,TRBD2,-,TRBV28,CASRGTGTSYYNEQFF,TGTGCCAGCAGAGGAACCGGGACTAGCTACTACAATGAGCAGTTCTTC
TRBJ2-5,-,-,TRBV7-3,CASSLNRGPETQYF,TGTGCCAGCAGCTTAAACCGAGGGCCAGAGACCCAGTACTTC
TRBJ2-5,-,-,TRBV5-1,CASSFQGPQETQYF,TGCGCCAGCAGCTTTCAGGGCCCCCAAGAGACCCAGTACTTC
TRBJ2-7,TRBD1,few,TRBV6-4,CASSSFTISTGAYEQYF,TGTGCCAGCAGTTCCTTCACAATTTCGACAGGGGCCTACGAGCAGTACTTC
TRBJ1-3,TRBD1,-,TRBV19,CASSADRGGGNTIYF,TGTGCCAGTAGTGCGGACAGGGGAGGTGGAAACACCATATATTTT
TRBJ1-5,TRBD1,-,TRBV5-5,CASSWGQGDFQPQHF,TGTGCCAGCAGCTGGGGACAGGGGGATTTTCAGCCCCAGCATTTT
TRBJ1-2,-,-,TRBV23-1,CASSQNLCKEGNYGYTF,TGCGCCAGCAGTCAAAACCTTTGCAAGGAGGGTAACTATGGCTACACCTTC
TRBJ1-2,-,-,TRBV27,CASSYPGGGYTF,TGTGCCAGCAGTTATCCGGGTGGGGGCTACACCTTC
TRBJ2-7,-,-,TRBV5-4,CASSPRRAAPLEQYF,TGTGCCAGCAGCCCCAGGCGGGCTGCGCCCTTGGAGCAGTACTTC
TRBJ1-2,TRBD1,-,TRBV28,CASSQTGISDYTF,TGTGCCAGCAGCCAGACAGGGATTTCAGACTACACCTTC
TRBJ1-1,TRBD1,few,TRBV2,CASRVPGQGPGAFF,TGTGCCAGCAGAGTCCCGGGACAGGGGCCCGGAGCTTTCTTT
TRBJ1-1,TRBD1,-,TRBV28,CASSRGQGKSWDTEAFF,TGTGCCAGCAGCCGGGGACAGGGGAAATCTTGGGACACTGAAGCTTTCTTT
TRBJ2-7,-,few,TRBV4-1,CASSLLVLALHEQYF,TGCGCCAGCAGCCTCCTAGTCCTAGCACTCCACGAGCAGTACTTC